Listed below are T cell receptor beta chains from one sample, sequenced in a study of immune evolution from preneoplasia to lung adenocarcinoma. Profiled with immunoSEQ multiplex PCR; TCRdb holds only in-frame clones, not every one. This sample has 4,500 to 5,000 clones, with 76% found just once. The specimen was FFPE minimally invasive lung adenocarcinoma tissue. These TCRs come from a person between 65 and 79 years old with lung adenocarcinoma. Both conserved end residues are part of each CDR3. Each record gives: J gene, V gene, clone size, D gene, CDR3 protein, CDR3 DNA. A D gene is named only where the DNA matches it firmly. Clone size is shown for a subset of rows, as once, few, many or a class of expanded clone.

>TRBJ2-7|TRBV4-3|-|TRBD2
CASSPGLAAKSSYEQYF
TGCGCCAGCTCCCCGGGACTAGCGGCGAAGAGCTCCTACGAGCAGTACTTC
>TRBJ2-2|TRBV30|-|-
CAWTKARGQGFPGELFF
TGTGCCTGGACCAAAGCTCGGGGTCAGGGTTTCCCCGGGGAGCTGTTTTTT
>TRBJ2-2|TRBV6-1|-|-
CAGREAPNTGELFF
TGTGCCGGGCGTGAGGCTCCGAACACCGGGGAGCTGTTTTTT
>TRBJ1-2|TRBV15|few|-
CATSRVGIYGYTF
TGTGCCACCAGCAGAGTGGGGATCTATGGCTACACCTTC
>TRBJ1-2|TRBV6-1|large|-
CASSEGQPSRGYTF
TGTGCCAGCAGTGAAGGGCAGCCCTCCAGGGGCTACACCTTC
>TRBJ1-1|TRBV28|few|-
CASSSIGAWGRRNTEAFF
TGTGCCAGCAGTTCGATAGGGGCTTGGGGGAGGAGGAACACTGAAGCTTTCTTT
>TRBJ1-6|TRBV6-1|-|-
CASSAGDYNSPLHF
TGTGCCAGCAGTGCCGGGGATTATAATTCACCCCTCCACTTT
>TRBJ2-7|TRBV29-1|-|-
CSVGRDGAYEQYF
TGCAGCGTTGGACGGGACGGAGCCTACGAGCAGTACTTC
>TRBJ2-5|TRBV7-8|-|-
CASSLYGVQETQYF
TGTGCCAGCAGCTTATACGGGGTCCAAGAGACCCAGTACTTC
>TRBJ2-2|TRBV12-5|-|-
CASGLAQGVTGELFF
TGTGCTAGTGGTTTGGCACAGGGAGTCACCGGGGAGCTGTTTTTT
>TRBJ2-7|TRBV5-6|-|TRBD1
CASSLRTGPYEQYF
TGTGCCAGCAGCTTGAGGACAGGGCCCTACGAGCAGTACTTC
>TRBJ2-6|TRBV6-5|-|-
CASSPGNSGANVLTF
TGTGCCAGCAGTCCCGGGAACTCTGGGGCCAACGTCCTGACTTTC
>TRBJ2-7|TRBV19|once|TRBD1
CASSTPGTGQYF
TGTGCCAGTAGTACCCCCGGGACAGGGCAGTACTTC
>TRBJ2-1|TRBV7-8|-|-
CASSLLGGLSYNEQFF
TGTGCCAGCAGCTTACTCGGCGGTCTTAGCTACAATGAGCAGTTCTTC
>TRBJ2-1|TRBV6-4|-|-
CASSDRGTRTYNEQFF
TGTGCCAGCAGCGACAGGGGGACTAGAACCTACAATGAGCAGTTCTTC
>TRBJ2-2|TRBV19|-|TRBD1
CASSGRTGTNTGELFF
TGTGCCAGTAGTGGGAGGACAGGGACGAACACCGGGGAGCTGTTTTTT
>TRBJ1-2|TRBV21-1|-|-
CASTVPREDHNYGYTF
TGTGCCAGCACTGTACCTAGGGAAGATCATAACTATGGCTACACCTTC
>TRBJ2-3|TRBV5-1|few|-
CASSSLRADTQYF
TGCGCCAGCAGCTCACTTAGGGCAGATACGCAGTATTTT
>TRBJ2-7|TRBV10-3|-|-
CAISGGRTSSYEQYF
TGTGCCATCAGTGGAGGGAGAACGAGCTCCTACGAGCAGTACTTC
>TRBJ2-6|TRBV19|-|-
CASTRDPPGTSGANVLTF
TGTGCCAGTACCCGGGATCCACCCGGTACCTCTGGGGCCAACGTCCTGACTTTC
>TRBJ2-2|TRBV7-2|-|TRBD2
CGTSGVEGELFF
TGTGGGACTAGCGGGGTGGAGGGGGAGCTGTTTTTT
>TRBJ1-5|TRBV19|-|-
CASSAHTGIGHQPQHF
TGTGCCAGTAGTGCCCACACAGGGATTGGGCATCAGCCCCAGCATTTT
>TRBJ1-2|TRBV5-4|-|-
CASSLAELPNYGYTF
TGTGCCAGCAGCTTGGCAGAGCTACCTAACTATGGCTACACCTTC
>TRBJ2-7|TRBV30|-|TRBD1
CAWSQGARYEQYF
TGTGCCTGGAGTCAGGGGGCGAGGTACGAGCAGTACTTC
>TRBJ2-3|TRBV6-4|-|TRBD2
CASSSGLESTDTQYF
TGTGCCAGCAGTTCAGGACTAGAAAGCACAGATACGCAGTATTTT
>TRBJ2-1|TRBV14|-|TRBD2
CASSQRGARSNEQFF
TGTGCCAGCAGCCAGCGGGGGGCCCGATCCAATGAGCAGTTCTTC
>TRBJ2-7|TRBV4-1|-|-
CASSQDVEGHSSYEQYF
TGCGCCAGCAGCCAAGATGTAGAGGGCCACAGCTCCTACGAGCAGTACTTC
>TRBJ2-2|TRBV4-2|few|TRBD2
CASSQDGGGGTGELFF
TGTGCCAGCAGCCAAGATGGCGGGGGGGGAACCGGGGAGCTGTTTTTT
>TRBJ2-2|TRBV2|-|TRBD2
CASSIQRGGIGELFF
TGTGCCAGCAGTATCCAGCGGGGGGGCATAGGGGAGCTGTTTTTT
>TRBJ2-7|TRBV29-1|-|-
CSGGTVGGEQYF
TGCAGCGGGGGGACAGTCGGGGGCGAGCAGTACTTC
>TRBJ1-4|TRBV6-6|-|-
CASSFDRHRKIEKLFF
TGTGCCAGCAGTTTTGACAGGCATAGGAAGATTGAAAAACTGTTTTTT
>TRBJ1-4|TRBV7-9|-|-
CASSLGRTQGKNEKLFF
TGTGCCAGCAGCTTAGGGCGTACTCAGGGAAAAAATGAAAAACTGTTTTTT
>TRBJ2-6|TRBV7-3|once|TRBD2
CASGREAGGSGANVLTF
TGTGCCAGCGGCCGGGAGGCGGGGGGGTCTGGGGCCAACGTCCTGACTTTC
>TRBJ2-3|TRBV28|few|TRBD1
CASSDTGVLTDTQYF
TGTGCCAGCAGCGATACAGGGGTCCTCACAGATACGCAGTATTTT
>TRBJ2-1|TRBV20-1|-|-
CSAIYNEQFF
TGCAGTGCTATCTACAATGAGCAGTTCTTC
>TRBJ2-7|TRBV14|once|-
CASSYRVECYEQYF
TGTGCCAGCAGCTACAGGGTAGAATGCTACGAGCAGTACTTC
>TRBJ2-5|TRBV7-9|-|TRBD1
CASSWGQGRETQYF
TGTGCCAGCAGCTGGGGACAGGGGAGGGAGACCCAGTACTTC
>TRBJ1-2|TRBV19|-|TRBD1
CASWIPGQGDYGYTF
TGTGCCAGTTGGATTCCTGGACAGGGGGACTATGGCTACACCTTC
>TRBJ2-7|TRBV7-9|-|TRBD1
CASSLWDRVEQYF
TGTGCCAGCAGCTTATGGGACAGGGTCGAGCAGTACTTC
>TRBJ1-1|TRBV4-1|-|-
CASSQDNGLRTTEAFF
TGCGCCAGCAGCCAAGATAATGGTCTACGGACAACTGAAGCTTTCTTT
>TRBJ2-2|TRBV5-1|-|-
CASSLSTNTGELFF
TGCGCCAGCAGCTTGTCTACCAACACCGGGGAGCTGTTTTTT
>TRBJ1-1|TRBV30|-|-
CAWYSTLPGLEAFF
TGTGCCTGGTATAGCACTCTCCCGGGACTTGAAGCTTTCTTT
>TRBJ1-2|TRBV5-1|-|-
CASSPGNKLGYTF
TGCGCCAGCAGCCCGGGTAATAAGCTTGGCTACACCTTC
>TRBJ2-7|TRBV6-1|-|-
CASEGEYEQYF
TGTGCCAGCGAGGGAGAGTACGAGCAGTACTTC
>TRBJ1-1|TRBV16|-|-
CASSQSTTSGEAFF
TGTGCCAGCAGCCAATCAACCACGTCCGGTGAAGCTTTCTTT
>TRBJ2-3|TRBV28|-|TRBD2
CASSWGLAGLTDTQYF
TGTGCCAGCAGTTGGGGACTAGCGGGACTCACAGATACGCAGTATTTT
>TRBJ1-4|TRBV2|-|-
CASSEQGWTATNEKLFF
TGTGCCAGCAGTGAGCAGGGGTGGACGGCAACTAATGAAAAACTGTTTTTT
>TRBJ1-6|TRBV30|-|-
CAWSVRGLNNSPLHF
TGTGCCTGGAGTGTACGAGGCCTCAATAATTCACCCCTCCACTTT
>TRBJ1-6|TRBV30|few|TRBD1
CAWDFGQGEPLHF
TGTGCCTGGGACTTCGGACAGGGAGAGCCCCTCCACTTT
>TRBJ2-7|TRBV10-1|few|TRBD1
CASSEERTGAAYEQYF
TGCGCCAGCAGTGAAGAGCGGACAGGGGCCGCCTACGAGCAGTACTTC
>TRBJ2-7|TRBV10-1|once|-
CASSAGSPSYEQYF
TGCGCCAGCAGTGCGGGATCTCCAAGCTACGAGCAGTACTTC
>TRBJ1-5|TRBV19|-|-
CASSLMGGTSQPQHF
TGTGCCAGTAGCCTGATGGGGGGGACAAGCCAGCCCCAGCATTTT
>TRBJ2-3|TRBV7-2|-|TRBD2
CASSRGGNTDTQYF
TGTGCCAGCAGCCGCGGGGGGAACACAGATACGCAGTATTTT
>TRBJ2-7|TRBV28|-|TRBD1
CASLSVGGQGIHEQYF
TGTGCCAGCTTATCTGTCGGGGGACAGGGGATCCACGAGCAGTACTTC
>TRBJ2-3|TRBV9|-|TRBD2
CASSEAGVPPDTQYF
TGTGCCAGCAGCGAAGCGGGAGTTCCGCCAGATACGCAGTATTTT